Described below is a single T cell receptor (beta chain) sequence and its context. Its antigen is unidentified. The sample comes from a study of cytomegalovirus exposure and HLA in healthy donors. Study-wide results and caveats: Versus the roughly 640-donor mean, an Asian-associated ancestry cluster reportedly showed fewer N-insertions in a later analysis. There were a few CMV-associated chains whose specificity for CMV antigens was confirmed in vitro.

The primer mix had 60 Vbeta and 13 Jbeta primers. The repertoire was sequenced with immunoSEQ multiplex PCR; TCRdb's copy has only in-frame clones and lacks some. The sample includes approximately 150,000 clones, roughly 76% seen only once; the top ten take less than 3.5%. Sequenced material: PBMCs. This TCR was sampled from a woman in her 30s in good health and CMV-seronegative.

The CDR3 DNA follows: TGTGCCAGCAGTGAATGGGCAGGGGGAAGCTACGAGCAGTACTTC. It yields the protein CASSEWAGGSYEQYF. J is TRBJ2-5 and V is TRBV6-1, with 7 bases aligning to TRBD1. TRBJ2-7 matches the DNA end more closely, so the J call is doubtful. This CDR3 has 15 amino acids. Per the germline V gene, CDR1 is MNHNS and CDR2 is SASEGT.